This T cell receptor (beta chain) was profiled in a study of blood T cell repertoires in COVID-19. Looking at the study overall: The analysed material was cDNA or gDNA that came from T cells, B-cell-depleted T cells, or PBMCs.

Here immunoSEQ multiplex PCR was the method, and the copy in TCRdb shows in-frame clones only, minus some. The sample records 100,000 to 150,000 clones, approximately 88% being singletons. Germline V gene lookup returns CDR1 MGHDK and CDR2 SYGVNS. The V and J ends lost 2 bases and 0 bases, in that order; junction bases with no gene match: 3. This CDR3 has 16 amino acids. The chain carries TRBV25-1 and TRBJ2-1; the match to TRBD2 covers 8 bases. Sequenced material: peripheral blood. The receptor was isolated from a woman over 75 with acute or convalescent COVID-19. CDR3 region: CASSETSGSSYNEQFF. The CDR3 bases are TGTGCCAGCAGTGAAACTAGCGGCAGCTCCTACAATGAGCAGTTCTTC.